This T cell receptor (beta chain) stems from a study of T-cell reconstitution after alpha-beta-depleted transplantation in children. Preparation of the TCRbeta library involved a method that used unique molecular identifiers. TCRdb re-derived calls from the PCR reads in MiXCR, one entry per CDR3 protein. The data contain 900,000 or so distinct CDR3 sequences, 16% of them singletons. V was cut by 1 base and J by 1 base, with 13 bases left in between. CDR1 and CDR2 (germline): MGHRA, YSYEKL. The CDR3 length is 17 residues. This clonotype has a handful of counts. The gene calls are TRBV4-1 and TRBJ2-2, with D perhaps matching TRBD1 or TRBD2 (5 bases each). The material was PBMCs, mostly from graft donor cells, obtained 360 days after TCRalphabeta/CD19-depleted stem cell transplant. This TCR came from a male patient younger than 18 who had a stem cell transplant for acute lymphoblastic leukemia, so the T cells may come from the graft donor. CDR3 region: CASSQVGAGRNTGELFF. The CDR3 DNA reads TGCGCCAGCAGCCAAGTAGGGGCAGGGAGGAACACCGGGGAGCTGTTTTTT.